This T cell receptor (beta chain) was observed in a study of shared T cell receptors in the human thymus. Sequencing used immunoSEQ multiplex PCR; TCRdb keeps in-frame clones, though not all of them. This repertoire shows approximately 730,000 clones, approximately 85% found once; its top ten account for roughly 0.01%. With V trimmed by 0 bases and J by 3 bases, 7 bases remained unmatched. The CDR3 runs to 16 residues. In germline, CDR1 is ENHRY, CDR2 SYGVKD. A further study also used this sample, focusing on human thymus T cells. From that report: All donors were healthy Finnish infants who were undergoing corrective surgery to treat congenital heart defects. Resections removed during corrective heart surgery provided the thymus tissue used. Thymic and blood repertoires showed apparently biased V and J gene usage. Related research described strongly overlapping thymic repertoires in unrelated people.

The specimen sequenced was thymocytes. The chain uses TRBV10-3 and TRBJ1-1; 7 bases line up with TRBD1. The clonotype was recovered from a girl under three years old with a congenital heart defect. The CDR3 spells CAISESVRGRDTEAFF. The CDR3 DNA follows: TGTGCCATCAGTGAGTCAGTAAGGGGGCGTGACACTGAAGCTTTCTTT.